This TCR beta chain was sequenced in a study of blood T cell repertoires in COVID-19. The overall study: Samples came from the United States, Italy and Spain, spanning acute and convalescent COVID-19.

This clone was picked up one time. Data came from immunoSEQ multiplex PCR; TCRdb stores just in-frame clones and leaves some out. The sample lists tens of thousands of clones; 83% were seen once. This CDR3 is built from 14 residues. This TCR was recovered from a woman older than 75 with acute or convalescent COVID-19. This sequence joins TRBV12-2 and TRBJ1-5; the D call in the table, TRBD1, was not verified against the DNA. TRBV12-2 is labeled a pseudogene. Sequencing input: peripheral blood. CDR3 protein: CASRPQGSNQPQHF. CDR3 in DNA: TGTGCAAGTCGCCCCCAGGGAAGCAATCAGCCCCAGCATTTT.